This T cell receptor (beta chain) was profiled in a study of blood T cell repertoires in COVID-19. Across the study: COVID-19 samples from acute and convalescent phases originated in the United States, Italy and Spain.

Cohort placement rested on clinical history that participants reported themselves. In this sample, this clone turned up once. TCRdb's table, derived via immunoSEQ multiplex PCR, lists solely in-frame clones and lacks some. The sample includes 200,000 or so clones, about 90% seen only once; the top ten take 10% to 11%. The TCR was taken from a young man who had recovered from COVID-19. The sequencing sample was made of PBMCs or T cells enriched from blood (not recorded which).

The CDR3 loop reads CASSPHRGGWEYGYTF. CDR3 bases: TGTGCCAGCAGCCCGCATAGGGGGGGGTGGGAGTATGGCTACACCTTC. This chain joins TRBV7-8 and TRBJ1-2; a weak D match, TRBD1 (6 bases). V shed 5 bases and J shed 5 bases, with 21 bases lying between them. Germline values: CDR1 SGHVS, CDR2 FQNEAQ. The CDR3 spans 16 residues.